This T cell receptor (beta chain) was identified in a study of shared T cell receptors in the human thymus. The repertoire was sequenced with immunoSEQ multiplex PCR; TCRdb's copy has only in-frame clones and lacks some. The sample yields 650,000 to 950,000 clones, 80% to 90% seen once. The CDR3 contains 18 residues. The germline V gene encodes CDR1 MDHEN and CDR2 SYDVKM. Trimming took off 2 bases at V and 6 bases at J, with 25 bases between the two ends. Separately, the same data were catalogued under a study of human thymus T cells.

V gene TRBV28 combines with J gene TRBJ1-2; no clear D gene. The TCR was taken from a girl under three years old with a congenital heart defect. The sample taken for sequencing was thymocytes. The CDR3 loop reads CASSLDSGWRSPNHGYTF. The CDR3 nucleotides read TGTGCCAGCAGTTTAGATTCGGGGTGGAGAAGCCCGAACCATGGCTACACCTTC.